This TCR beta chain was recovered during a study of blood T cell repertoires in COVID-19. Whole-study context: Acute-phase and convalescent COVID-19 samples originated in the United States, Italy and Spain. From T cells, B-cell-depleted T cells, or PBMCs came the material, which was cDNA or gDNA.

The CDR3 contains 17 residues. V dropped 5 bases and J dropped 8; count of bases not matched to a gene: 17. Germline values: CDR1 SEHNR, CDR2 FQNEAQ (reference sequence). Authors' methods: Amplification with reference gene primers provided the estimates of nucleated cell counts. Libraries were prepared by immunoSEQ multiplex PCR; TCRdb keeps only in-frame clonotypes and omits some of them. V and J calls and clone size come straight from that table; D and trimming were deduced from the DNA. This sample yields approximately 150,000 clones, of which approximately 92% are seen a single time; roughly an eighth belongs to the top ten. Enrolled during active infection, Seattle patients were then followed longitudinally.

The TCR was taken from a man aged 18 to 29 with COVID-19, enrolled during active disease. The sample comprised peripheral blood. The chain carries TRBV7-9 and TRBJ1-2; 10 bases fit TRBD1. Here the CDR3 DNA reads TGTGCCAGCAGCACTCCGCGGACAGGGGGGAACGTTGAGGGCTACACCTTC. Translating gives CASSTPRTGGNVEGYTF.